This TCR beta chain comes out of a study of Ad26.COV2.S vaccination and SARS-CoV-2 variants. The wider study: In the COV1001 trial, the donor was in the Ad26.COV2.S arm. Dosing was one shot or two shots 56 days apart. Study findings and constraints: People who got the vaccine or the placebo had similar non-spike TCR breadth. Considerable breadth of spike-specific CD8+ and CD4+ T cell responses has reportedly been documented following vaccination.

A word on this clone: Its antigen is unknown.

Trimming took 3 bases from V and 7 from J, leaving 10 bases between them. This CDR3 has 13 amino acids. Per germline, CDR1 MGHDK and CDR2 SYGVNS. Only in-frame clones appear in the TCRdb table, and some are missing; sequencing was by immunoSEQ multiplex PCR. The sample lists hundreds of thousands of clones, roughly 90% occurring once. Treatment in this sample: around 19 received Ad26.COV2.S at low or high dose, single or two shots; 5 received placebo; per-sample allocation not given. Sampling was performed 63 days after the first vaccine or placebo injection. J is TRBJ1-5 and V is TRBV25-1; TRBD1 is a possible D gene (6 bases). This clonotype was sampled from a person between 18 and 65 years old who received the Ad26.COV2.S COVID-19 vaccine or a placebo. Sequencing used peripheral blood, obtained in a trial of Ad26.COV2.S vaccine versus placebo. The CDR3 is CASSDQGNQPQHF. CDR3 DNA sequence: TGTGCCAGCAGTGATCAGGGGAACCAGCCCCAGCATTTT.